Following are 26 T cell receptor beta chains from one sample sequenced in a study of shared clonotypes between healthy human individuals. Method: immunoSEQ multiplex PCR; TCRdb's copy keeps in-frame clones and lacks some. Of about 2.4 million clones listed, approximately 94% are singletons. Sequencing was performed on naive CD4+ T cells sorted from blood. Subset denoted: CD45RA+ positively selected. These receptor sequences come from a man between 18 and 29 years old in good health.

CDR3 in amino acids: CAWSVGAGTDNSPLHF. The CDR3 DNA reads TGTGCCTGGAGTGTGGGGGCAGGGACGGACAATTCACCCCTCCACTTT. The chain links TRBV30 to TRBJ1-6, with a tentative D call TRBD1 (6 bases). The germline CDR1 and CDR2 sequences are GTSNPN and SVGIG (reference sequence). Trimming removed 0 bases from V and 7 bases from J, with 16 bases in between. CDR3 length equals 16 residues.

The chain uses TRBV9 and TRBJ2-3; TRBD2 is a possible D gene (5 bases). Germline V gene sequence: CDR1 SGDLS, CDR2 YYNGEE. The V end was cut by 4 bases, the J end by 4 bases, with 25 bases between. The CDR3 runs 18 residues. Written as DNA, the CDR3 is TGTGCCAGCAGCTTTAGACCCATAGCGTTGATCGGCGCAGATACGCAGTATTTT. This codes for CASSFRPIALIGADTQYF.

Remarks on this clone: The sample has other DNA sequences that encode this CDR3 too. The rearrangement uses TRBV18 and TRBJ2-7; 12 bases align to TRBD2. V was clipped by 3 bases and J by 3 bases; unmatched bases: 0. The germline V gene has CDR1 KGHSH and CDR2 LQKENI. The CDR3 is made up of 14 amino acids. CDR3 amino acids: CASSPGLAGYEQYF. CDR3 in DNA: TGTGCCAGCTCACCGGGACTAGCGGGCTACGAGCAGTACTTC.

The rearrangement links TRBV4-3 to TRBJ1-4; perhaps TRBD1 as D (5 bases). Deletions cut 4 bases from V and 2 bases from J, with 11 bases between. CDR3 length equals 15 residues. Germline V CDR1 and CDR2: LGHNA, YSLEER. CDR3 region: CASSPAGGTNEKLFF. For the CDR3, the DNA is TGCGCCAGCAGCCCAGCGGGGGGGACTAATGAAAAACTGTTTTTT.

As for this clone: This sample also contains other DNA sequences that code for the same CDR3. This chain links TRBV9 with TRBJ1-2, with D unresolved. The CDR3 is 13 amino acids. Germline CDR1 reads SGDLS; CDR2 reads YYNGEE. V was clipped by 0 bases and J by 3 bases, with 6 bases between them. This chain's CDR3 is CASSVEADYGYTF. CDR3 in DNA: TGTGCCAGCAGCGTAGAGGCAGACTATGGCTACACCTTC.

This clone showed up just once. The chain links TRBV7-2 to TRBJ2-7, with 7 positions matching TRBD1. The CDR3 is made up of 15 amino acids. The germline V gene has CDR1 SGHTA and CDR2 FQGNSA. V lost 5 bases to trimming and J lost 2 bases; unmatched junction nucleotides: 9. CDR3 coding DNA: TGTGCCAGCAGCCCTAGACAGGGTTACCCCTACGAGCAGTACTTC. Encoded protein: CASSPRQGYPYEQYF.

The gene calls are TRBV28 and TRBJ1-1; 7 positions agree with TRBD1. The ends lost 5 bases at V and 4 bases at J; junction bases unmatched: 10. From germline, CDR1 is MDHEN and CDR2 SYDVKM. The CDR3 is made up of 15 amino acids. The CDR3 sequence: CASSPSAGGSTEAFF. CDR3 bases: TGTGCCAGCAGTCCCTCGGCAGGGGGAAGCACTGAAGCTTTCTTT.

The chain employs TRBV19 and TRBJ2-2, with a tentative D call TRBD2 (5 bases). Germline CDR1 and CDR2: LNHDA and SQIVND (reference sequence). With 1 base removed from V and 6 bases from J, the gap between germline ends came to 6 bases. CDR3 length equals 13 residues. CDR3 DNA: TGTGCCAGTAGTATAGTGGGAGCCGGGGAGCTGTTTTTT. Translating gives CASSIVGAGELFF.

The CDR3 here is CASSTRNGELFF. In DNA, the CDR3 is TGTGCCAGCTCTACGCGGAACGGGGAGCTGTTTTTT. The gene calls are TRBV18 and TRBJ2-2; D unresolved. Germline values: CDR1 KGHSH, CDR2 LQKENI. V was trimmed by 6 bases and J by 7 bases, leaving 9 bases between them. The CDR3 spans 12 residues.

Turning to this clone: This CDR3 is also generated by other DNA sequences in the sample. CDR3 sequence: CASSSQTGYEQYF. CDR3 DNA: TGCGCCAGCAGCTCCCAGACAGGCTACGAGCAGTACTTC. The chain couples TRBV5-1 to TRBJ2-7, with a weak D call TRBD1 (6 bases). Per the germline V gene, CDR1 is SGHRS and CDR2 is YFSETQ. V lost 3 bases to trimming and J lost 3 bases, with 10 bases between them. The CDR3 is made up of 13 amino acids.

For this clone: At one end, the junction sequence differs from germline, possibly due to a read error. CDR3 coding DNA: TGTGCTAGCAGCTTAGCGGGGGCAGGTGGTTTCAATGAGCAGTTCTTC. Protein: CASSLAGAGGFNEQFF. The chain employs TRBV7-7 and TRBJ2-1, with TRBD2 matching over 9 bases. The CDR3 extends over 16 amino acids. Germline V gene sequence: CDR1 SSHAT, CDR2 FNYEAQ (reference sequence).

This rearrangement joins TRBV19 to TRBJ2-3; D is perhaps TRBD1 or TRBD2 (5 bases each). Germline CDR1 is LNHDA and CDR2 is SQIVND (reference sequence). The CDR3 extends over 15 amino acids. V lost 5 bases and J lost 0, with 12 bases in between. For the CDR3, the DNA is TGTGCCAGTAGTTTCCGGGGACCAAGCACAGATACGCAGTATTTT. Translated, it gives CASSFRGPSTDTQYF.

The chain links TRBV18 to TRBJ2-7, with D perhaps TRBD2 (6 bases). The CDR3 is made up of 13 amino acids. CDR1 and CDR2 from the germline V gene are KGHSH and LQKENI. Trimming shortened V by 5 bases and J by 7 bases, and 15 bases separated the two germline ends. The CDR3 loop reads CASSDPGTPEQYF. In nucleotides, the CDR3 is TGTGCCAGCTCAGACCCGGGGACTCCAGAGCAGTACTTC.

The chain combines TRBV7-9 with TRBJ1-2; the D gene is possibly TRBD1 (5 bases). Trimming stripped 7 bases from V and 0 bases from J, with 15 bases between. The CDR3 runs to 15 residues. Germline V gene sequence: CDR1 SEHNR, CDR2 FQNEAQ (reference sequence). The DNA of the CDR3 is TGTGCCAGCACCCCCGGGGGGGGATCTAACTATGGCTACACCTTC. Protein sequence: CASTPGGGSNYGYTF.

About this clone itself: An end of the junction differs from the germline gene, which may be a read error. The chain carries TRBV5-1 and TRBJ2-5; 15 bases agree with TRBD2. From germline, CDR1 is SGHRS and CDR2 YFSETQ. The CDR3 has 16 residues. The CDR3 here is CASSSGLAGGQGTQYF. CDR3 sequence (DNA): TGCGCCAGCAGCTCGGGACTAGCGGGGGGACAAGGGACCCAGTACTTC. The full variable domain, in which reference TRBV5-1 and TRBJ2-5 provide the parts outside the CDR3, is KAGVTQTPRYLIKTRGQQVTLSCSPISGHRSVSWYQQTPGQGLQFLFEYFSETQRNKGNFPGRFSGRQFSNSRSEMNVSTLELGDSALYLCASSSGLAGGQGTQYFGPGTRLLVL.

There are a few counts of this clone. This sequence joins TRBV28 and TRBJ1-1; D gene ambiguous. V dropped 6 bases and J dropped 4 bases, with 15 bases sitting between them. Germline CDR1 MDHEN, CDR2 SYDVKM. This CDR3 has 14 residues. For the CDR3, the DNA is TGTGCCAGCAGGCTCCCCGGGGTGGGCACTGAAGCTTTCTTT. Protein: CASRLPGVGTEAFF.

This chain links TRBV6-5 with TRBJ1-2, with 7 positions matching TRBD1. The CDR3 runs 13 residues. Per the germline V gene, CDR1 is MNHEY and CDR2 is SVGAGI. V was clipped by 8 bases and J by 0 bases; unmatched bases: 3. The CDR3 DNA reads as TGTGCCAGCGCGGACAGGTCTAACTATGGCTACACCTTC. This encodes CASADRSNYGYTF.

This chain joins TRBV6-5 and TRBJ2-7; 9 bases are a match to TRBD1. Trimming removed 6 bases from V and 6 bases from J; junction bases left unmatched: 6. The CDR3 covers 13 residues. Germline loops: CDR1 MNHEY, CDR2 SVGAGI. The CDR3 DNA is TGTGCCAGCAGAAAGACAGGGGGGTCCGAGCAGTACTTC. It encodes CASRKTGGSEQYF.

V usage is TRBV6-5 and J usage is TRBJ1-2, with D possibly matching TRBD1 (5 bases). The germline V and J ends were trimmed by 6 bases and 0 bases, with 8 bases remaining between them. The CDR3 runs 13 residues. Germline lookup yields CDR1 MNHEY and CDR2 SVGAGI. The CDR3 sequence is CASSLDTNYGYTF. The CDR3 DNA sequence: TGTGCCAGCAGCCTGGACACTAACTATGGCTACACCTTC.

The V call is TRBV6-5, the J call TRBJ2-1, with TRBD2 matching over 12 bases. V trimming: 7 bases; J trimming: 7 bases; junction bases outside the gene matches: 8. The germline gives CDR1 MNHEY, CDR2 SVGAGI. CDR3 length equals 15 residues. CDR3 sequence (DNA): TGTGCCAGCACCTATGGGACTAGCGGGCAAAATGAGCAGTTCTTC. As protein: CASTYGTSGQNEQFF.

In DNA form, the CDR3 reads TGTGCCAGCAGCTTAGTCCCCCTAGCGGAGCCAAGCTCCTACGAGCAGTACTTC. It translates to CASSLVPLAEPSSYEQYF. The V gene is TRBV11-2, the J gene TRBJ2-7; 7 bases fit TRBD2. The CDR3 spans 18 residues. Germline V gives CDR1 SGHAT, CDR2 FQNNGV. V shed 1 base, J shed 0 bases, and the junction held 12 bases outside the gene matches.

The genes are TRBV9 and TRBJ2-3; 9 positions agree with TRBD2. The length of the CDR3 is 16 residues. Germline CDR1 SGDLS, CDR2 YYNGEE. The V segment lost 4 bases and the J segment 0 bases; nucleotides outside the gene matches: 6. The CDR3 reads CASSIGTSYSTDTQYF. DNA of the CDR3: TGTGCCAGCAGCATTGGGACTAGCTATAGCACAGATACGCAGTATTTT.

This chain joins TRBV27 and TRBJ1-5; D is unresolved. Germline CDR1 is MNHEY and CDR2 is SMNVEV (reference sequence). V lost 6 bases to trimming and J lost 3 bases, with 9 bases between them. This CDR3 contains 13 residues. The CDR3 spells CASRPGANQPQHF. As DNA, the CDR3 is TGTGCCAGCAGGCCGGGAGCCAATCAGCCCCAGCATTTT.

The CDR3 DNA is TGTGCCAGCAGTTTAACTTCCCCGGATGGCTACACCTTC. Translating gives CASSLTSPDGYTF. V usage is TRBV28 and J usage is TRBJ1-2, with unresolved D. The CDR3 has 13 residues. Germline CDR1 is MDHEN and CDR2 is SYDVKM. Trimming stripped 2 bases from V and 6 bases from J, with 10 bases between.

As concerns this clone: The sample carries other DNA sequences with the same CDR3. This chain links TRBV5-4 with TRBJ1-4, with D maybe TRBD1 (5 bases). In germline, CDR1 is SGHNT, CDR2 YYREEE (reference sequence). The V gene lost 4 bases and the J gene lost 3 bases, with 10 bases spanning the gap. This CDR3 has 14 residues. CDR3 residues: CASSRGGANEKLFF. In DNA, the CDR3 is TGTGCCAGCAGCCGTGGAGGGGCTAATGAAAAACTGTTTTTT.

This sequence joins TRBV28 and TRBJ2-5; D may match TRBD1 or TRBD2 (6 bases each). This CDR3 has 15 amino acids. Germline CDR1 MDHEN, CDR2 SYDVKM. V was clipped by 4 bases and J by 2 bases, with 14 bases between them. The CDR3 protein is CASSYLEGGQETQYF. Here the CDR3 DNA reads TGTGCCAGCAGTTACTTGGAGGGGGGTCAAGAGACCCAGTACTTC.